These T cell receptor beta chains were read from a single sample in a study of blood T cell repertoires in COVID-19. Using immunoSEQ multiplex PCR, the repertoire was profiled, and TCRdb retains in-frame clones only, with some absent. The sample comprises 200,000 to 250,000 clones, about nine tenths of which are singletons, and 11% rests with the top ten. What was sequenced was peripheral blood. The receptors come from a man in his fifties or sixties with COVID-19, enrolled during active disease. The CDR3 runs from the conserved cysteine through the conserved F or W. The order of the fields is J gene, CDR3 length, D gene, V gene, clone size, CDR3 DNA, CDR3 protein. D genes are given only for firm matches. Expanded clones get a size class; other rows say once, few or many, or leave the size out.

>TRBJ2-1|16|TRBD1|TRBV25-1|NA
TGTGCCAGCAGTGTCCATAGGGGGCTTTACTACAATGAGCAGTTCTTC
CASSVHRGLYYNEQFF
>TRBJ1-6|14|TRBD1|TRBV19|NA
TGTGCCAGTAGTGGCACAGGGGGAAATTCACCCCTCCACTTT
CASSGTGGNSPLHF
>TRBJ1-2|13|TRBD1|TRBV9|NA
TGTGCCAGCAGCGTAACAGGGGGCTTTGGCTACACCTTC
CASSVTGGFGYTF
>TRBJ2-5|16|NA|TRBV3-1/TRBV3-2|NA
TGTGCCAGCAGCCAAGGATTAGGGGGGGGCGAAAAGACCCAGTACTTC
CASSQGLGGGEKTQYF
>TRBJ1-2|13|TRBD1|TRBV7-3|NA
TGTGCCAGCAGCTCGGGACAGGACTATGGCTACACCTTC
CASSSGQDYGYTF
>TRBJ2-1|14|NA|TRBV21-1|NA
TGTGCCAGCAGCAACCGATTAGCGGAAAATGAGCAGTTCTTC
CASSNRLAENEQFF
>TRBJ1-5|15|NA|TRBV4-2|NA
TGTGCCAGCAGCCCAACAGGGACCAGTAATCAGCCCCAGCATTTT
CASSPTGTSNQPQHF
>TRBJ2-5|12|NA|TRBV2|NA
TGTGCCAGCAGTGACAGGGTAGAGACCCAGTACTTC
CASSDRVETQYF
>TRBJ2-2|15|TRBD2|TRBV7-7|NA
TGTGCCAGCAGCCGAATAGCGGGGAACACCGGGGAGCTGTTTTTT
CASSRIAGNTGELFF
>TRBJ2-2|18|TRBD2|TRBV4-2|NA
TGTGCCAGCAGCCAAGACGTCGGACTAGCAGCGAACACCGGGGAGCTGTTTTTT
CASSQDVGLAANTGELFF
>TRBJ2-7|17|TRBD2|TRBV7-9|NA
TGTGCCAGCAGCTACGGACTAGCGGGGGGGAGCTCCTACGAGCAGTACTTC
CASSYGLAGGSSYEQYF
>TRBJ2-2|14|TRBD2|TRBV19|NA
TGTGCCAGTAATAGCGGGTCGAACACCGGGGAGCTGTTTTTT
CASNSGSNTGELFF
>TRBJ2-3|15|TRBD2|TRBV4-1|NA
TGCGCCAGCAGTCGGAGCGGGGGGGTATCAGATACGCAGTATTTT
CASSRSGGVSDTQYF
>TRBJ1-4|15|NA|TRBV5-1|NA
TGCGCCAGCAGCCCAGACAGAGCAACTAATGAAAAACTGTTTTTT
CASSPDRATNEKLFF
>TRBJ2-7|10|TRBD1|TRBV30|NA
TGTGCCTGTGAACAGGGGGAGCAGTACTTC
CACEQGEQYF
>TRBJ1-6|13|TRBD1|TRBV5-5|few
TGTGCCAGCAGCTGGACAGGGAATACCCCCCTCCACTTT
CASSWTGNTPLHF
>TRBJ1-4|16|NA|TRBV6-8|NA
TGTGCCAGCAGTTACTCAGCCTATGCAACTAATGAAAAACTGTTTTTT
CASSYSAYATNEKLFF